This T cell receptor beta chain was identified in a study of cytomegalovirus exposure and HLA in healthy donors. Regarding this clone: Its specificity is unknown.

Both 60 Vbeta primers and 13 Jbeta primers went into the PCR. Method: immunoSEQ multiplex PCR; TCRdb's copy keeps in-frame clones and lacks some. The sample holds about 170,000 clones; 62% are singletons and the top ten take 2.5% to 3.5%. Study results and limitations: Accurate prediction of most subjects' HLA-A and HLA-B alleles from TCR beta sequences was reported.

CDR1 is SGHVS, CDR2 FNYEAQ, per germline. This CDR3 contains 14 residues. J was trimmed by 9 bases and V by 5 bases; bases with no gene match: 5. Sequenced input: PBMCs. The TCR comes from a man aged 35 to 55 in good health and CMV-seronegative. This rearrangement joins TRBV7-6 to TRBJ2-1; 12 bases are shared with TRBD2. The CDR3 nucleotides are TGTGCCAGCAGCATCCTGACTAGCGGGGGTGAGCAGTTCTTC. It encodes CASSILTSGGEQFF. The variable domain in full, with the rest retrieved from reference TRBV7-6 and TRBJ2-1, is GAGVSQSPRYKVTKRGQDVALRCDPISGHVSLYWYRQALGQGPEFLTYFNYEAQQDKSGLPNDRFSAERPEGSISTLTIQRTEQRDSAMYRCASSILTSGGEQFFGPGTRLTVL.